Following are 29 T cell receptor beta chains from one sample sequenced in a study of beta chain features in type 1 diabetes. Reverse transcribing all isolated RNA meant expressed TCRB transcripts were sequenced. The table came from immunoSEQ multiplex PCR; TCRdb's copy has only in-frame clones and leaves some out. This table has hundreds of thousands of clones, roughly a sixth appearing once. Input material: naive CD4+ T cells from blood. The receptor source for this set is a man aged 18-30 years in good health.

V and J are TRBV25-1 and TRBJ1-1, with 9 bases identical to TRBD1. The germline CDR1 and CDR2 sequences are MGHDK and SYGVNS. This CDR3 has 15 amino acids. Losses at the gene ends were 6 bases for V and 4 bases for J; bases not matched to a gene: 9. The CDR3 spells CASRKDRGGITEAFF. The DNA for the CDR3 is TGTGCCAGCAGAAAGGACAGGGGTGGAATCACTGAAGCTTTCTTT.

The chain carries TRBV5-1 and TRBJ2-3; 10 bases are shared with TRBD1. Germline CDR1 is SGHRS and CDR2 is YFSETQ. The length of the CDR3 is 15 residues. V shed 0 bases, J shed 3 bases, and the junction held 1 base outside the gene matches. The chain's CDR3 is CASSLGGQGTDTQYF. For the CDR3, the DNA is TGCGCCAGCAGCTTGGGGGGACAGGGGACAGATACGCAGTATTTT.

The gene calls are TRBV7-2 and TRBJ1-2, with unresolved D. This CDR3 is 13 amino acids long. Trimming pared 2 bases from V and 8 bases from J, leaving 12 bases between. CDR1 is SGHTA and CDR2 is FQGNSA in the germline V gene. The CDR3 spells CASSLSQVYGYTF. CDR3 DNA: TGTGCCAGCAGCTTATCGCAGGTGTACGGCTACACCTTC.

The chain recombines TRBV2 with TRBJ1-2; tentatively, D is TRBD1 (5 bases). The V end lost 2 bases, the J end lost 4 bases, and 8 bases lay between the germline ends. The CDR3 contains 13 residues. Per the germline V gene, CDR1 is SNHLY and CDR2 is FYNNEI. The CDR3 loop reads CASSEQGPYGYTF. The CDR3 coding sequence is TGTGCCAGCAGTGAACAGGGCCCCTATGGCTACACCTTC.

The chain recombines TRBV30 with TRBJ2-2; 7 nucleotides match TRBD1. The V gene's germline CDR1 is GTSNPN and CDR2 SVGIG (reference sequence). The CDR3 runs to 14 residues. V shed 4 bases and J 1 base; nucleotides not matched to a gene: 3. In nucleotides, the CDR3 is TGTGCCTGGAAAAGGACAGGGAACACCGGGGAGCTGTTTTTT. It codes for CAWKRTGNTGELFF.

The chain uses TRBV15 and TRBJ1-5; TRBD1 matches 9 bases. There are 16 residues in the CDR3. J lost 2 bases, V lost 5 bases, and 7 bases had no gene match. Germline loops: CDR1 LNHNV, CDR2 YYDKDF (reference sequence). CDR3 bases: TGTGCCACCAGCGGGACAGGGTTTTGGGGCAATCAGCCCCAGCATTTT. Encoded protein: CATSGTGFWGNQPQHF.

V usage is TRBV7-2 and J usage is TRBJ2-4, with unresolved D. V was shortened by 5 bases and J by 0 bases, with 17 bases between the two germline ends. Germline CDR1 reads SGHTA; CDR2 reads FQGNSA. The CDR3 is made up of 17 amino acids. The CDR3 protein is CASSARPIQVAKNIQYF. CDR3 DNA sequence: TGTGCCAGCAGCGCCCGGCCGATCCAGGTAGCCAAAAACATTCAGTACTTC.

V is TRBV19 and J is TRBJ2-4, with a possible D match to TRBD1 (5 bases). Germline values: CDR1 LNHDA, CDR2 SQIVND (reference sequence). Trimming left V 3 bases short and J 3 bases short, with 12 bases between. There are 15 residues in the CDR3. The CDR3 coding sequence is TGTGCCAGTAGTATCGCAGGGTTGGGCAAAAACATTCAGTACTTC. It encodes CASSIAGLGKNIQYF.

The V gene is TRBV9, the J gene TRBJ2-5; D might be TRBD1 or TRBD2, each matching 7 bases. The germline V gene has CDR1 SGDLS and CDR2 YYNGEE. Trimming pared 0 bases from V and 5 bases from J, leaving 14 bases between. The CDR3 has 15 amino acids. In DNA form, the CDR3 reads TGTGCCAGCAGCGTAGCTCAGGGGGGGAGCGAGACCCAGTACTTC. Residues: CASSVAQGGSETQYF.

This clone came up a few times. The chain links TRBV29-1 to TRBJ1-1; D remains unclear. Germline CDR1 and CDR2: SQVTM and ANQGSEA. The germline V and J ends were trimmed by 3 bases and 5 bases, with 13 bases remaining between them. This CDR3 contains 13 residues. The CDR3 reads CSVDGRDRTEAFF. As DNA, the CDR3 is TGCAGCGTTGATGGGAGGGATCGGACTGAAGCTTTCTTT.

This clone was seen a few times. The chain couples TRBV29-1 to TRBJ1-1; perhaps TRBD1 as D (6 bases). Trimming removed 1 base from V and 5 bases from J, with 8 bases in between. Germline CDR1 SQVTM, CDR2 ANQGSEA. The CDR3 contains 12 residues. The CDR3 reads CSVEGQGTEAFF. The DNA for the CDR3 is TGCAGCGTTGAAGGCCAGGGGACTGAAGCTTTCTTT.

The J gene is TRBJ1-4, the V gene TRBV4-3; D not resolved. CDR1 LGHNA and CDR2 YSLEER come from the germline V gene. The germline V and J ends were trimmed by 1 base and 0 bases, with 3 bases remaining between them. The CDR3 runs to 14 residues. CDR3 in DNA: TGCGCCAGCAGCCAAGGTGCAACTAATGAAAAACTGTTTTTT. Translation gives CASSQGATNEKLFF.

The V and J genes are TRBV18 and TRBJ2-1; D is ambiguous. V gave up 1 base and J gave up 5 bases, with 9 bases separating them. CDR3 length equals 14 residues. Germline CDR1 reads KGHSH; CDR2 reads LQKENI. The CDR3 sequence is CASSPQGSNNEQFF. The CDR3 bases are TGTGCCAGCTCACCACAAGGGTCCAACAATGAGCAGTTCTTC. Complete variable domain (other parts from reference TRBV18 and TRBJ2-1): NAGVMQNPRHLVRRRGQEARLRCSPMKGHSHVYWYRQLPEEGLKFMVYLQKENIIDESGMPKERFSAEFPKEGPSILRIQQVVRGDSAAYFCASSPQGSNNEQFFGPGTRLTVL.

The sample holds a few counts of this clone. The chain employs TRBV10-3 and TRBJ2-1; 14 bases agree with TRBD2. The germline gives CDR1 ENHRY, CDR2 SYGVKD. V lost 6 bases, J lost 8 bases, and 6 bases stayed unmatched. This CDR3 has 15 amino acids. The CDR3 DNA reads TGTGCCATCAGGGGGACTAGCGGGAGTAAGGATGAGCAGTTCTTC. Amino acids: CAIRGTSGSKDEQFF.

The chain links TRBV27 to TRBJ1-2; possible D gene TRBD1, 6 bases. The CDR3 loop spans 14 amino acids. Germline-derived CDR1 and CDR2 are MNHEY and SMNVEV (reference sequence). V was shortened by 6 bases and J by 0 bases, with 11 bases between the two germline ends. CDR3 DNA sequence: TGTGCCAGCAGGCCCACAGGGACTAACTATGGCTACACCTTC. Protein sequence: CASRPTGTNYGYTF.

This clone has only a few counts. Other DNA sequences of this sample code for an identical CDR3. The chain combines TRBV5-1 with TRBJ2-5; TRBD2 agrees at 7 bases. The CDR3 is 13 amino acids. The trim removed 4 bases at V and 2 bases at J, leaving 2 bases unmatched. Per the germline V gene, CDR1 is SGHRS and CDR2 is YFSETQ. CDR3 region: CASSGGLQETQYF. The CDR3 nucleotides read TGCGCCAGCAGCGGGGGACTACAAGAGACCCAGTACTTC.

This clone was found a few times. The rearrangement uses TRBV7-2 and TRBJ1-1, with a weak D call TRBD1 (6 bases). From germline, CDR1 is SGHTA and CDR2 FQGNSA. V was trimmed by 5 bases and J by 5 bases, leaving 12 bases between them. The length of the CDR3 is 13 residues. The CDR3 coding sequence is TGTGCCAGCAGCACGGACAGATTTACTGAAGCTTTCTTT. This gives the protein CASSTDRFTEAFF.

The chain combines TRBV25-1 with TRBJ2-3; TRBD1 might be the D (5 bases). Germline V lookup: CDR1 MGHDK, CDR2 SYGVNS. CDR3 size: 13 residues. The ends were cut back, 3 bases at V and 4 bases at J, with 8 bases in the middle. The CDR3 DNA follows: TGTGCCAGCAGTGATTGGGGCGCAGATACGCAGTATTTT. It translates to CASSDWGADTQYF.

The chain carries TRBV30 and TRBJ2-7; TRBD1 aligns across 8 bases. There are 13 residues in the CDR3. Losses at the gene ends were 2 bases for V and 6 bases for J; bases not matched to a gene: 6. Germline V gene lookup returns CDR1 GTSNPN and CDR2 SVGIG (reference sequence). CDR3: CAWSLRTGSEQYF. The CDR3 DNA sequence: TGTGCCTGGAGTTTAAGGACAGGGTCCGAGCAGTACTTC.

This clone was counted between two and nine times. The chain is built from TRBV7-2 and TRBJ2-2; D call uncertain. CDR1 and CDR2 from the germline V gene are SGHTA and FQGNSA. The CDR3 extends over 13 amino acids. Trimming stripped 8 bases from V and 5 bases from J, with 12 bases between. CDR3 nucleotide sequence: TGTGCCAGCCACAGAGATTGGACCGGGGAGCTGTTTTTT. Protein product: CASHRDWTGELFF.

The chain has TRBV15 and TRBJ2-1; weak D call: TRBD1 (6 bases). The CDR3 is 14 amino acids. Germline-derived CDR1 and CDR2 are LNHNV and YYDKDF (reference sequence). Trimming cost V 3 bases and J 8 bases, with 14 bases left between them. DNA for the CDR3: TGTGCCACCAGCAGGGACAGTCCTAAGGATGAGCAGTTCTTC. Translated, it gives CATSRDSPKDEQFF. The variable domain in full, completed from reference TRBV15 and TRBJ2-1, reads DAMVIQNPRYQVTQFGKPVTLSCSQTLNHNVMYWYQQKSSQAPKLLFHYYDKDFNNEADTPDNFQSRRPNTSFCFLDIRSPGLGDTAMYLCATSRDSPKDEQFFGPGTRLTVL.

This clone was recorded a few times. The chain is built from TRBV19 and TRBJ1-5, with TRBD1 as a possible D gene (6 bases). This CDR3 region has 13 residues. Trimming left V 5 bases short and J 6 bases short, with 11 bases between. The germline gives CDR1 LNHDA, CDR2 SQIVND (reference sequence). The CDR3 DNA is TGTGCCAGTAGTGCCCAGGGGTCTCAGCCCCAGCATTTT. Translating gives CASSAQGSQPQHF. Filled out from reference TRBV19 and TRBJ1-5, the complete variable domain reads DGGITQSPKYLFRKEGQNVTLSCEQNLNHDAMYWYRQDPGQGLRLIYYSQIVNDFQKGDIAEGYSVSREKKESFPLTVTSAQKNPTAFYLCASSAQGSQPQHFGDGTRLSIL.

The chain employs TRBV28 and TRBJ1-3; D unclear. Germline V CDR1 and CDR2: MDHEN, SYDVKM. The CDR3 extends over 15 amino acids. V was pared by 5 bases and J by 0 bases, with 11 bases between. The CDR3 sequence: CASSLIFDSGNTIYF. The CDR3, as DNA: TGTGCCAGCAGTCTGATCTTTGACTCTGGAAACACCATATATTTT.

This clone was found a few times. This sequence joins TRBV28 and TRBJ2-1; D is perhaps TRBD2 (5 bases). The ends were cut back, 3 bases at V and 2 bases at J, with 14 bases in the middle. The CDR3 runs 16 residues. CDR1 is MDHEN, CDR2 SYDVKM, per germline. The CDR3 DNA sequence: TGTGCCAGCAGTTTGGGTAGCGCGCTGACCTACAATGAGCAGTTCTTC. Residues: CASSLGSALTYNEQFF.

This chain uses TRBV28 with TRBJ1-2; tentative D call: TRBD1 (6 bases). Per the germline V gene, CDR1 is MDHEN and CDR2 is SYDVKM. V was cut by 5 bases and J by 6 bases, with 16 bases left in between. The CDR3 is 14 amino acids. The CDR3 protein is CASSPAGGGNGYTF. The CDR3, as DNA: TGTGCCAGCAGTCCCGCGGGGGGCGGTAATGGCTACACCTTC.

There are a few counts of this clone. The rearrangement links TRBV4-1 to TRBJ2-1, with 8 positions matching TRBD2. The V segment lost 1 base and the J segment 4 bases; nucleotides outside the gene matches: 12. The CDR3 is 18 amino acids. CDR1 is MGHRA, CDR2 YSYEKL, per germline. In DNA form, the CDR3 reads TGCGCCAGCAGCCAAGTCCCATTGTTAGCGGGAAGTTACAATGAGCAGTTCTTC. Protein sequence: CASSQVPLLAGSYNEQFF.

The chain has TRBV5-4 and TRBJ2-3; D not resolved. This CDR3 spans 15 amino acids. The ends were cut back, 1 base at V and 2 bases at J, with 11 bases in the middle. CDR1 and CDR2 from the germline V gene are SGHNT and YYREEE (reference sequence). The CDR3 DNA is TGTGCCAGCAGCTTGCTGAGTGCATTCACAGATACGCAGTATTTT. It translates to CASSLLSAFTDTQYF. Variable domain in full (rest from reference TRBV5-4 and TRBJ2-3): ETGVTQSPTHLIKTRGQQVTLRCSSQSGHNTVSWYQQALGQGPQFIFQYYREEENGRGNFPPRFSGLQFPNYSSELNVNALELDDSALYLCASSLLSAFTDTQYFGPGTRLTVL.

The rearrangement links TRBV19 to TRBJ2-5, with D possibly matching TRBD2 (6 bases). The CDR3 totals 15 residues. Between the trimmed V and J ends, which lost 3 bases and 5 bases, there was a span of 16 bases. The germline CDR1 and CDR2 sequences are LNHDA and SQIVND (reference sequence). CDR3 in amino acids: CASSIWVGSVETQYF. The CDR3 bases are TGTGCCAGTAGTATTTGGGTCGGGAGCGTTGAGACCCAGTACTTC.

This clone was picked up a small number of times. The chain uses TRBV5-1 and TRBJ2-2, with D perhaps given as TRBD1 or TRBD2 (6 bases each). The CDR3 is 16 residues long. Trimming pared 4 bases from V and 0 bases from J, leaving 13 bases between. Germline CDR1 and CDR2: SGHRS and YFSETQ. The chain's CDR3 is CASSRGDLTNTGELFF. CDR3 DNA sequence: TGCGCCAGCAGCAGGGGGGACCTTACGAACACCGGGGAGCTGTTTTTT.